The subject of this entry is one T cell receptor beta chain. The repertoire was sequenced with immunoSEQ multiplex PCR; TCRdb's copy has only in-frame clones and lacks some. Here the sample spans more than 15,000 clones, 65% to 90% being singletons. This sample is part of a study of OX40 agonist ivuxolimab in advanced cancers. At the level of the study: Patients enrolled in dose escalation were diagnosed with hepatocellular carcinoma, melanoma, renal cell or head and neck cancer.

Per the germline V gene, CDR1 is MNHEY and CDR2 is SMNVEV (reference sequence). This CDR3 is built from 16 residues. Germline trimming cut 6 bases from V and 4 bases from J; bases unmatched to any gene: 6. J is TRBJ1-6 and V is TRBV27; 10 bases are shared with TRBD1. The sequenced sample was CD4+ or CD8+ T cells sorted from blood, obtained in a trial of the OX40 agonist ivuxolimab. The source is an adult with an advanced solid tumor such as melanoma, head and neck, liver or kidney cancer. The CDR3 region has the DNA TGTGCCAGCAGGGCGGACAGGGGGTTTTATAATTCACCCCTCCACTTT. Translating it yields CASRADRGFYNSPLHF.